The present T cell receptor (beta chain) was sequenced within a study of identical twins. The V gene's germline CDR1 is KGHSH and CDR2 LQKENI. V lost 1 base, J lost 3 bases, and 13 bases lay in between. The CDR3 is 15 amino acids. TCRdb used MiXCR to reprocess the 5' RACE reads, holding one entry per CDR3 protein. The sample lists some 760,000 distinct CDR3 sequences, roughly 18% occurring once. This clonotype was seen a few times. The same specimen was also included in a second study, on T cells expressing NK-cell markers. Per that paper: Leadership of the CD3+CD56-NKG2C+ fraction also belonged to these clonotypes in several donors.

This chain links TRBV18 with TRBJ2-7, with D unresolved. What was sequenced was PBMCs. The source of this sequence is a woman between 18 and 30 years old in good health. Written as DNA, the CDR3 is TGTGCCAGCTCACCACAACCACCAAAAAGCTACGAGCAGTACTTC. Its translation: CASSPQPPKSYEQYF. The full variable domain, rest sourced from reference TRBV18 and TRBJ2-7, is NAGVMQNPRHLVRRRGQEARLRCSPMKGHSHVYWYRQLPEEGLKFMVYLQKENIIDESGMPKERFSAEFPKEGPSILRIQQVVRGDSAAYFCASSPQPPKSYEQYFGPGTRLTVT.